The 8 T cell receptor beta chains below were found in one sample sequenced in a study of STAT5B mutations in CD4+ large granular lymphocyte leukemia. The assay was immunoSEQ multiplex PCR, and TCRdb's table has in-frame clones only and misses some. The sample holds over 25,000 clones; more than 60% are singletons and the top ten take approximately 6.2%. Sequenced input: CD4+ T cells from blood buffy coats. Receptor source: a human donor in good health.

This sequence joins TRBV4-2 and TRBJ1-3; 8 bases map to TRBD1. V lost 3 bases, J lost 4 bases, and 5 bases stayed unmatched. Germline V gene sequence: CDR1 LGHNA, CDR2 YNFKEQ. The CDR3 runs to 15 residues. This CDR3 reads CASSQETGEGNTIYF. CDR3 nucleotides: TGTGCCAGCAGCCAGGAGACAGGGGAAGGAAACACCATATATTTT.

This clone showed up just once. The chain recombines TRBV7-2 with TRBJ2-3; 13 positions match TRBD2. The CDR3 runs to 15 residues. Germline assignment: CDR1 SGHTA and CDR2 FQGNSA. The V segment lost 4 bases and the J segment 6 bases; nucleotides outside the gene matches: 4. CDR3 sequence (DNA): TGTGCCAGCAGCTCGACTAGCGGGGGGTGGGATACGCAGTATTTT. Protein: CASSSTSGGWDTQYF.

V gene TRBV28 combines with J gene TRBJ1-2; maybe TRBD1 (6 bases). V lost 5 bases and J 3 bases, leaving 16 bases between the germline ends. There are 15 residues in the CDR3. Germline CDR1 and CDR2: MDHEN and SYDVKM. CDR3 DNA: TGTGCCAGCAGTCCCCCGACAGGTTGGGACTATGGCTACACCTTC. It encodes CASSPPTGWDYGYTF.

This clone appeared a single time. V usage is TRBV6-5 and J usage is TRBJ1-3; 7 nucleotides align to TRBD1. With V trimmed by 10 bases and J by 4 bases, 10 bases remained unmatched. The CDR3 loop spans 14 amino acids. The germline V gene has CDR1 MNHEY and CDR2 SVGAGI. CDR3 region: CAIRDSPSGNTIYF. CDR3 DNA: TGTGCCATACGGGACAGCCCATCAGGAAACACCATATATTTT.

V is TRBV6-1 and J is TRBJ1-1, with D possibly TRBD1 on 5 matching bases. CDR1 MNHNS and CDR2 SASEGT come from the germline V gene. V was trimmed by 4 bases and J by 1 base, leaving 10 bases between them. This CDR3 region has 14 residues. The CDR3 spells CASSGLTENTEAFF. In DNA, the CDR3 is TGTGCCAGCAGTGGCCTGACAGAGAACACTGAAGCTTTCTTT.

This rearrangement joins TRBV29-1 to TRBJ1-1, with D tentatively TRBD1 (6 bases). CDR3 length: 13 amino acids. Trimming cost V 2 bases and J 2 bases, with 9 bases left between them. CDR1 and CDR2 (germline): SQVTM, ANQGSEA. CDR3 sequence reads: CSVESGGNTEAFF. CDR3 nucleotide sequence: TGCAGCGTTGAATCGGGGGGCAACACTGAAGCTTTCTTT.

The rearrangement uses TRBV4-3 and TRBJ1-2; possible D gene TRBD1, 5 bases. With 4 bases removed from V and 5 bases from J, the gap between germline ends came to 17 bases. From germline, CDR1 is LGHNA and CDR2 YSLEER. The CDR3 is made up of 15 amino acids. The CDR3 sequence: CASSPGGQGIYGYTF. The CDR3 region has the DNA TGCGCCAGCAGCCCCGGCGGCCAGGGAATTTATGGCTACACCTTC.

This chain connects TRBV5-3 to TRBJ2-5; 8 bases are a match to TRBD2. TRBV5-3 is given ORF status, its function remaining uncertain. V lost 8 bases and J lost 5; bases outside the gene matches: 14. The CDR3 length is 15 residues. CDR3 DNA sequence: TGTGCCAGCTCTCCCATCCGGGGGGGCGGGGAGACCCAGTACTTC. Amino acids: CASSPIRGGGETQYF.